Below, 24 T cell receptor beta chains from the same sample are listed, as sequenced in a study of cytomegalovirus exposure and HLA in healthy donors. 13 Jbeta primers and 60 Vbeta primers were used for the PCR. The method was immunoSEQ multiplex PCR; TCRdb's version includes in-frame clones alone and lacks a portion of them. The repertoire holds over 100,000 clones, with around four fifths as singletons. The sample consisted of PBMCs. Source of these receptors: a male donor in good health and CMV-seronegative.

The V gene is TRBV19, the J gene TRBJ2-6; 12 nucleotides agree with TRBD2. After removal of 5 bases from V and 1 base from J, the junction contained 6 bases not matched to a gene. The CDR3 is 18 residues long. From germline, CDR1 is LNHDA and CDR2 SQIVND (reference sequence). The CDR3 DNA sequence: TGTGCCAGTAGTGTACCTAGCGGGAGGGCTTCTGGGGCCAACGTCCTGACTTTC. Protein product: CASSVPSGRASGANVLTF.

V usage is TRBV9 and J usage is TRBJ2-2; 14 nucleotides match TRBD2. CDR1 is SGDLS, CDR2 YYNGEE, per germline. The CDR3 covers 17 residues. The trim removed 4 bases at V and 6 bases at J, leaving 8 bases unmatched. The CDR3 coding sequence is TGTGCCAGCAGCAAATTGGGACTAGCGGGGGCCGCCGGGGAGCTGTTTTTT. Residues: CASSKLGLAGAAGELFF.

The rearrangement uses TRBV7-9 and TRBJ2-5, with 7 positions matching TRBD2. The CDR3 loop spans 14 amino acids. Germline CDR1 and CDR2: SEHNR and FQNEAQ (reference sequence). The ends lost 5 bases at V and 5 bases at J; junction bases unmatched: 8. CDR3 in amino acids: CASSPSGLSETQYF. The CDR3 DNA follows: TGTGCCAGCAGCCCTAGCGGCCTATCGGAGACCCAGTACTTC.

The chain employs TRBV9 and TRBJ2-5; perhaps TRBD1 as D (6 bases). From germline, CDR1 is SGDLS and CDR2 YYNGEE. V lost 3 bases to trimming and J lost 1 base, with 19 bases between them. This CDR3 comprises 17 residues. This chain's CDR3 is CASSAETGTSLQETQYF. DNA for the CDR3: TGTGCCAGCAGCGCCGAAACAGGGACATCACTCCAAGAGACCCAGTACTTC.

This clone was observed a single time. This sequence joins TRBV6-6 and TRBJ2-7; maybe TRBD1 (6 bases). V was shortened by 4 bases and J by 3 bases, with 10 bases between the two germline ends. CDR3 size: 13 residues. Germline lookup yields CDR1 MNHNY and CDR2 SVGAGI (reference sequence). Here the CDR3 reads CASSFGTNYEQYF. The DNA of the CDR3 is TGTGCCAGCAGTTTTGGGACAAACTACGAGCAGTACTTC.

This chain links TRBV20-1 with TRBJ2-7; a weak D match, TRBD1 (5 bases). Germline lookup yields CDR1 DFQATT and CDR2 SNEGSKA (reference sequence). This CDR3 region has 11 residues. V was clipped by 6 bases and J by 5 bases, with 11 bases between them. The chain's CDR3 is CSADKGHEQYF. CDR3 in DNA: TGCAGTGCCGACAAGGGGCACGAGCAGTACTTC.

The gene calls are TRBV18 and TRBJ1-3; D is uncertain. CDR1 and CDR2 from the germline V gene are KGHSH and LQKENI. This CDR3 has 17 residues. Trimming took 6 bases from V and 0 from J, leaving 18 bases between them. The CDR3 sequence is CASSPSATILSGNTIYF. CDR3 sequence (DNA): TGTGCCAGCTCTCCCAGTGCGACAATACTCTCTGGAAACACCATATATTTT.

The chain carries TRBV7-9 and TRBJ2-1; 10 bases align to TRBD2. J gave up 8 bases and V 4 bases, and 11 bases lay outside the gene matches. The V gene's germline CDR1 is SEHNR and CDR2 FQNEAQ (reference sequence). The length of the CDR3 is 16 residues. The CDR3, as DNA: TGTGCCAGCAGCTCTCCCGGTAGCGGGGGGCGTCATGAGCAGTTCTTC. It translates to CASSSPGSGGRHEQFF.

In this sample, this clone turned up a few times. The chain joins TRBV13 to TRBJ1-1, with D possibly matching TRBD1 (5 bases). The CDR3 runs 15 residues. The V and J ends lost 2 bases and 4 bases respectively, with 14 bases between them. Germline CDR1 PRHDT, CDR2 FYEKMQ (reference sequence). The CDR3 bases are TGTGCCAGCAGCTTATACCGCAGGGAAAGCACTGAAGCTTTCTTT. This codes for CASSLYRRESTEAFF.

V is TRBV5-1 and J is TRBJ2-3; 13 bases line up with TRBD2. This CDR3 comprises 16 residues. In germline, CDR1 is SGHRS, CDR2 YFSETQ. V was pared by 5 bases and J by 2 bases, with 5 bases of the junction left unmatched. The CDR3 is CASRGGLAGTTDTQYF. The CDR3 coding sequence is TGCGCCAGCAGGGGGGGACTAGCGGGAACCACAGATACGCAGTATTTT.

This sequence joins TRBV27 and TRBJ2-2; 15 positions match TRBD2. This CDR3 is 20 amino acids long. V lost 4 bases and J lost 0; bases outside the gene matches: 9. Looked up from germline, CDR1 is MNHEY and CDR2 is SMNVEV (reference sequence). CDR3 amino acids: CASSSPGLAGGSPNTGELFF. CDR3 nucleotide sequence: TGTGCCAGCAGTTCGCCGGGACTAGCGGGAGGTTCTCCGAACACCGGGGAGCTGTTTTTT.

This chain's CDR3 is CASSPTDRGNQPQHF. In DNA, the CDR3 is TGTGCCAGTAGTCCGACGGACAGGGGCAATCAGCCCCAGCATTTT. The V call is TRBV19, the J call TRBJ1-5; TRBD1 matches at 8 bases. Germline V gene lookup returns CDR1 LNHDA and CDR2 SQIVND (reference sequence). With V trimmed by 5 bases and J by 2 bases, 5 bases remained unmatched. This CDR3 is built from 15 residues.

This clone was observed a few times. The chain is built from TRBV30 and TRBJ2-3, with D possibly being TRBD2 (6 bases). CDR3 length: 11 residues. CDR1 is GTSNPN, CDR2 SVGIG, per germline (reference sequence). V was shortened by 8 bases and J by 6 bases, with 12 bases between the two germline ends. The CDR3 loop reads CAGEESDTQYF. For the CDR3, the DNA is TGTGCCGGGGAGGAATCTGATACGCAGTATTTT.

The chain combines TRBV7-8 with TRBJ2-2; possible D gene TRBD1, 6 bases. The germline V gene has CDR1 SGHVS and CDR2 FQNEAQ. Trimming took off 6 bases at V and 7 bases at J, with 18 bases between the two ends. This CDR3 region has 15 residues. The CDR3 DNA sequence: TGTGCCAGCAGACGCTTTGATCAGGGGATCGGGGAGCTGTTTTTT. This gives the protein CASRRFDQGIGELFF.

This clone was seen just once. The chain couples TRBV5-1 to TRBJ1-5, with D possibly TRBD1 on 6 matching bases. The CDR3 sequence is 14 residues long. The V end lost 2 bases, the J end lost 2 bases, and 8 bases lay between the germline ends. Germline V gene sequence: CDR1 SGHRS, CDR2 YFSETQ. The CDR3 spells CASSLAGGNQPQHF. The CDR3 DNA follows: TGCGCCAGCAGCTTAGCAGGGGGCAATCAGCCCCAGCATTTT.

To note about this clone: An end of the junction differs from the germline gene, which may be a read error. This rearrangement joins TRBV7-9 to TRBJ2-7; 10 nucleotides match TRBD1. This CDR3 contains 14 residues. Germline V lookup: CDR1 SEHNR, CDR2 FQNEAQ (reference sequence). The CDR3 is CSSSTRQGANEQYF. The CDR3 nucleotides are TGTTCCAGCAGCACCCGACAGGGGGCAAACGAGCAGTACTTC.

This clone has only a few counts. The V and J genes are TRBV28 and TRBJ1-2, with a weak D call TRBD1 (5 bases). Germline-derived CDR1 and CDR2 are MDHEN and SYDVKM. V lost 2 bases, J lost 2 bases, and 9 bases lay in between. This CDR3 has 14 residues. For the CDR3, the DNA is TGTGCCAGCAGTTTACGGACACCGAACTATGGCTACACCTTC. It specifies CASSLRTPNYGYTF.

This clone was counted only a few times. The chain couples TRBV28 to TRBJ1-1, with D possibly being TRBD1 (6 bases). Germline V gene sequence: CDR1 MDHEN, CDR2 SYDVKM. CDR3 length equals 12 residues. The V and J ends lost 5 bases and 4 bases respectively, with 8 bases between them. For the CDR3, the DNA is TGTGCCAGCAGTCTACAGGGCACTGAAGCTTTCTTT. This encodes CASSLQGTEAFF.

This chain links TRBV5-1 with TRBJ2-7; perhaps TRBD2 as D (5 bases). This CDR3 is built from 14 residues. Germline V CDR1 and CDR2: SGHRS, YFSETQ. Trimming removed 4 bases at V and 6 bases at J, with 17 bases between. Here the CDR3 DNA reads TGCGCCAGCAGCCGGGATGAAGCCGGGCTCGAGCAGTACTTC. Its protein is CASSRDEAGLEQYF.

In regard to this clone: A read error is likely, as this CDR3 ends without the conserved phenylalanine or tryptophan. J is TRBJ1-1 and V is TRBV5-4, with a possible D match to TRBD1 (5 bases). Trimming left V 0 bases short and J 0 bases short, with 12 bases between. The CDR3 extends over 16 amino acids. The germline gives CDR1 SGHNT, CDR2 YYREEE (reference sequence). The CDR3 nucleotides are TGTGCCAGCAGCTTGGGCGCGGGACGTATGAACACTGAAGCTTTCCTT. The encoded protein is CASSLGAGRMNTEAFL.

The rearrangement uses TRBV5-1 and TRBJ1-3; 9 bases match TRBD1. From germline, CDR1 is SGHRS and CDR2 YFSETQ. V lost 3 bases, J lost 4 bases, and 8 bases stayed unmatched. The CDR3 length is 16 residues. The CDR3 nucleotides are TGCGCCAGCAGCTCAACCGGGACAGGGTACGGAAACACCATATATTTT. This codes for CASSSTGTGYGNTIYF.

The chain is built from TRBV11-3 and TRBJ2-1; 8 bases map to TRBD2. Germline CDR1 reads SGHNT; CDR2 reads YENEEA. The CDR3 contains 13 residues. Losses at the gene ends were 3 bases for V and 5 bases for J; bases not matched to a gene: 0. The CDR3 region has the DNA TGTGCCAGCAGCTTTAGCGGGAACAATGAGCAGTTCTTC. It encodes CASSFSGNNEQFF. Using reference TRBV11-3 and TRBJ2-1 for the parts outside the CDR3, the full variable domain is EAGVVQSPRYKIIEKKQPVAFWCNPISGHNTLYWYLQNLGQGPELLIRYENEEAVDDSQLPKDRFSAERLKGVDSTLKIQPAELGDSAVYLCASSFSGNNEQFFGPGTRLTVL.

V gene TRBV2 combines with J gene TRBJ2-7; a possible D gene is TRBD1 (6 bases). This CDR3 has 12 amino acids. Germline values: CDR1 SNHLY, CDR2 FYNNEI. CDR3 region: CATQHRVYEQYF. The CDR3 DNA follows: TGTGCTACACAACACAGGGTCTACGAGCAGTACTTC.

The V and J genes are TRBV29-1 and TRBJ2-7; D is uncertain. Germline values: CDR1 SQVTM, CDR2 ANQGSEA. The CDR3 has 15 residues. Trimming took 0 bases from V and 9 from J, leaving 21 bases between them. The CDR3 region is CSVEDTRHNLLRQYF. The DNA of the CDR3 is TGCAGCGTTGAAGATACGAGACATAACCTCCTTCGGCAGTACTTC.